The 10 T cell receptor beta chains below come from one sample, sequenced in a study of blood T cell repertoires in COVID-19. The data were produced by immunoSEQ multiplex PCR, yet TCRdb's version contains in-frame clones alone and is incomplete. The table lists 250,000 to 300,000 clones, 82% of them singletons, with approximately 5% in the top ten. The sample taken for sequencing was PBMCs or T cells enriched from blood (not recorded which). The receptors originated from a man aged 40-49 years who had been exposed to COVID-19.

This clone was seen a few times. The chain couples TRBV3-1 (or the pseudogene TRBV3-2) to TRBJ2-2; TRBD2 is a possible D gene (5 bases). Per germline, CDR1 LGHDT and CDR2 YNNKEL (reference sequence). CDR3 length: 17 residues. Trimming stripped 0 bases from V and 7 bases from J, with 18 bases between. This CDR3 is CASSQEGVGSGGGELFF. The CDR3 nucleotides are TGTGCCAGCAGCCAAGAGGGTGTTGGGTCAGGAGGCGGGGAGCTGTTTTTT.

This clone has a handful of counts. The V call is TRBV27, the J call TRBJ2-4, with 8 bases matching TRBD2. Germline V gene data show CDR1 as MNHEY and CDR2 as SMNVEV (reference sequence). With V trimmed by 6 bases and J by 9 bases, 13 bases remained unmatched. The CDR3 runs 15 residues. CDR3 nucleotides: TGTGCCAGCAGCACTAGCGGCTTATCCTTCACCATTCAGTACTTC. As protein: CASSTSGLSFTIQYF.

This chain joins TRBV3-1 (or the pseudogene TRBV3-2) and TRBJ1-6; weak D call: TRBD1 (5 bases). Trimming shortened V by 2 bases and J by 8 bases, and 19 bases separated the two germline ends. CDR3 length equals 17 residues. Germline loops: CDR1 LGHDT, CDR2 YNNKEL (reference sequence). In nucleotides, the CDR3 is TGTGCCAGCAGCCAAAGGTTTGGGGGGTTTTGGGATTCACCCCTCCACTTT. This translates into CASSQRFGGFWDSPLHF.

The chain carries TRBV5-4 and TRBJ1-6; TRBD1 might be the D (6 bases). Germline values: CDR1 SGHNT, CDR2 YYREEE (reference sequence). The CDR3 contains 15 residues. Trimming took 0 bases from V and 7 from J, leaving 11 bases between them. In DNA, the CDR3 is TGTGCCAGCAGCTTGGAGGTCAGGGGAAATTCACCCCTCCACTTT. Encoded protein: CASSLEVRGNSPLHF.

This clone was picked up one time. This rearrangement joins TRBV7-9 to TRBJ1-4; tentatively, D is TRBD1 (6 bases). The CDR3 sequence is 14 residues long. Deletions cut 3 bases from V and 3 bases from J, with 8 bases between. Germline CDR1 is SEHNR and CDR2 is FQNEAQ (reference sequence). The CDR3 DNA follows: TGTGCCAGCAGCTTCGGGACACCTAATGAAAAACTGTTTTTT. Residues: CASSFGTPNEKLFF.

The chain employs TRBV5-4 and TRBJ2-3, with TRBD2 as a possible D gene (5 bases). V shed 3 bases and J shed 3 bases, with 5 bases lying between them. This CDR3 region has 12 residues. The V gene's germline CDR1 is SGHNT and CDR2 YYREEE (reference sequence). The CDR3 DNA reads TGTGCCAGCAGCTGGACTACAGATACGCAGTATTTT. It is translated as CASSWTTDTQYF.

The chain employs TRBV18 and TRBJ1-5, with 7 bases lining up with TRBD1. Per the germline V gene, CDR1 is KGHSH and CDR2 is LQKENI. The trim removed 6 bases at V and 0 bases at J, leaving 5 bases unmatched. This CDR3 contains 15 residues. CDR3 amino acids: CASSRQGDSNQPQHF. Here the CDR3 DNA reads TGTGCCAGCTCCCGACAGGGTGATAGCAATCAGCCCCAGCATTTT.

The chain couples TRBV5-4 to TRBJ2-7; the D gene is possibly TRBD2 (6 bases). Germline V lookup: CDR1 SGHNT, CDR2 YYREEE (reference sequence). The V and J ends lost 3 bases and 2 bases respectively, with 15 bases between them. CDR3 length: 15 residues. The CDR3 loop is CASSWGLLGPYEQYF. The CDR3 region has the DNA TGTGCCAGCAGCTGGGGACTCCTAGGGCCCTACGAGCAGTACTTC.

The chain couples TRBV30 to TRBJ1-3; no definite D call. The V and J ends lost 0 bases and 5 bases respectively, with 11 bases between them. The CDR3 covers 14 residues. Germline loops: CDR1 GTSNPN, CDR2 SVGIG (reference sequence). In DNA, the CDR3 is TGTGCCTGGAGTGTACAAGGAGGGAGAAACACCATATATTTT. This sequence encodes CAWSVQGGRNTIYF.

This rearrangement joins TRBV3-1 (or the pseudogene TRBV3-2) to TRBJ1-2; D call uncertain. The CDR3 is 12 amino acids. V lost 4 bases, J lost 8 bases, and 11 bases lay in between. CDR1 and CDR2 from the germline V gene are LGHDT and YNNKEL (reference sequence). The CDR3 is CASSRETDGYTF. Here the CDR3 DNA reads TGTGCCAGCAGCCGAGAGACTGACGGCTACACCTTC.